What follows is one T cell receptor (beta chain) and its context. Its antigen is not known. Other DNA variants within this sample encode the same CDR3. The source of the sample is a study of shared clonotypes between healthy human individuals. Study-wide results and limits: The study generally estimated greater richness for naive than memory subsets. Among non-shared clonotypes, generation probabilities were lower than among those shared by all four donors.

Replicate sorted-subset PCRs were loaded with 150 to 200 ng DNA, 25,000 to 30,000 T cell genomes. Clones were sequenced by immunoSEQ multiplex PCR, and TCRdb holds only the in-frame ones, with some missing. The sample includes approximately 740,000 clones, under 80% seen only once; the top ten take under 2%. This TCR came from a woman aged 25 to 39 in good health. The sequencing input was memory CD4+ T cells sorted from blood. The subset here: CD45RA-negative fraction.

CDR3 sequence reads: CASSFGRVDTGELFF. CDR3 DNA: TGCGCCAGCAGCTTCGGCAGGGTTGACACCGGGGAGCTGTTTTTT. The rearrangement links TRBV5-1 to TRBJ2-2; D is possibly TRBD1 (5 bases). The CDR3 spans 15 residues. CDR1 and CDR2 from the germline V gene are SGHRS and YFSETQ. V lost 2 bases and J lost 3, with 11 bases in between.